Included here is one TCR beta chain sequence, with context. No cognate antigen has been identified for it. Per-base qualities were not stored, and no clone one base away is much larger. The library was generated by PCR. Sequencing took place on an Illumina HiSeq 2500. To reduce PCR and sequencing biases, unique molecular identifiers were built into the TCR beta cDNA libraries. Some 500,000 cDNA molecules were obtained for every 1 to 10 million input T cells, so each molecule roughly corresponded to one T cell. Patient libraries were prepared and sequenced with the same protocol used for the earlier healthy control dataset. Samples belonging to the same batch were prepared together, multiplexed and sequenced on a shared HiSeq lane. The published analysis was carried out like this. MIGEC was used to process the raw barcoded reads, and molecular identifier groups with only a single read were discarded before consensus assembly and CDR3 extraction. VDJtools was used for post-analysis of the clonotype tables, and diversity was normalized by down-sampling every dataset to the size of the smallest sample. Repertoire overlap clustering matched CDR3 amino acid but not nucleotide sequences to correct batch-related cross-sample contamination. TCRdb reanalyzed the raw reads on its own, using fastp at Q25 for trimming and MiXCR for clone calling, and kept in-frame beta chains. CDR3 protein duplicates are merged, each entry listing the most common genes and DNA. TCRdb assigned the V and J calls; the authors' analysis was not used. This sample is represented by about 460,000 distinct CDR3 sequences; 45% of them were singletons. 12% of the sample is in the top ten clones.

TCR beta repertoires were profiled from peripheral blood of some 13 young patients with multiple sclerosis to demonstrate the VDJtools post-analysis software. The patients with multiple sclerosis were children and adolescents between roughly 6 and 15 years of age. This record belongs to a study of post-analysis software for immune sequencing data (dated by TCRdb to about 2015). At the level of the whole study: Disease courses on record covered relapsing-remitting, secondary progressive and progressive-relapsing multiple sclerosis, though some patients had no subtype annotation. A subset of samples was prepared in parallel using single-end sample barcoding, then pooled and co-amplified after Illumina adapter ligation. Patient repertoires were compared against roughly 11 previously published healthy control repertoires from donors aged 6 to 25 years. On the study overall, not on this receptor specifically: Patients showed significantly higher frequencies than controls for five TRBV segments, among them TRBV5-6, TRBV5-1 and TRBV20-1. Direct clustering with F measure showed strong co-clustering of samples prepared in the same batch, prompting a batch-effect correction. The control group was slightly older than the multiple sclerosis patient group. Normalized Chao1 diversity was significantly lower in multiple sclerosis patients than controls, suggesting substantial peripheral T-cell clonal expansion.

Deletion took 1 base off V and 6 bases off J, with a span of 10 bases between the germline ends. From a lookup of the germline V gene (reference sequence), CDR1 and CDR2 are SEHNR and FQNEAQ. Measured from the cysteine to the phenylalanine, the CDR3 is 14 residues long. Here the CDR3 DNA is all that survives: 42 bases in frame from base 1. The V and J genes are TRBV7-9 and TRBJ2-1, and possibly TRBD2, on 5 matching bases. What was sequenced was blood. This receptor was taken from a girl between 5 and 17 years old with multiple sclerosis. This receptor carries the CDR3 CASSLVGEGNEQFF. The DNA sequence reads TGTGCCAGCAGCTTAGTGGGAGAGGGCAATGAGCAGTTCTTC.